The rows below give T cell receptor beta chains drawn from one sample of a study of T-cell reconstitution after alpha-beta-depleted transplantation in children. TCRdb itself ran the PCR reads through MiXCR, one entry per CDR3 protein. The data hold about a million distinct CDR3 sequences, with less than 30% observed a single time. The sequencing used PBMCs, mostly from graft donor cells, collected 360 days after TCRalphabeta/CD19-depleted stem cell transplant. Source of these receptors: a boy younger than two who had a stem cell transplant for SCID, so the T cells may come from the graft donor. Both conserved end residues are part of each CDR3. Each record gives: J gene, clone size, V gene, D gene, CDR3 length, CDR3 DNA, CDR3 protein. D genes are given only for firm matches. Some rows mark clone size as missing; the rest say once, few, many or name a class of expanded clone.

J: TRBJ2-6
size: many
V: TRBV7-9
D: TRBD1
length: 17
DNA: TGTGCCAGCAGTCAAACCCCGGGACAGGGAGAAACCAACGTCCTGACTTTC
CDR3: CASSQTPGQGETNVLTF

J: TRBJ2-1
size: few
V: TRBV3-1
D: .
length: 14
DNA: TGTGCCAGCAGCCAACTAGCCCCACACAATGAGCAGTTCTTC
CDR3: CASSQLAPHNEQFF

J: TRBJ2-3
size: once
V: TRBV11-1
D: .
length: 15
DNA: TGTGCCAGCAGCCAGTCGGACCCTAGCACAGATACGCAGTATTTT
CDR3: CASSQSDPSTDTQYF

J: TRBJ2-7
size: few
V: TRBV20-1
D: TRBD1
length: 13
DNA: TGCAGTGCTCCATTCGGGACAGCCTACGAGCAGTACTTC
CDR3: CSAPFGTAYEQYF

J: TRBJ2-3
size: many
V: TRBV9
D: .
length: 13
DNA: TGTGCCAGCAGCCTAGGTAGCGTAGATACGCAGTATTTT
CDR3: CASSLGSVDTQYF

J: TRBJ2-3
size: .
V: TRBV12-5
D: .
length: 13
DNA: TGTGCTAGTGGTTTGGGCCCCGGGGATACGCAGTATTTT
CDR3: CASGLGPGDTQYF

J: TRBJ1-1
size: .
V: TRBV15
D: .
length: 13
DNA: TGTGCCACCAGTGTACGGCTAAACACTGAAGCTTTCTTT
CDR3: CATSVRLNTEAFF

J: TRBJ2-2
size: .
V: TRBV20-1
D: .
length: 14
DNA: TGCAGTGCTAGTTGGACAGAGAACACCGGGGAGCTGTTTTTT
CDR3: CSASWTENTGELFF

J: TRBJ2-1
size: .
V: TRBV4-2
D: TRBD1
length: 16
DNA: TGTGCCAGCAGCCAGCCGGGACAGGTCGGATACAATGAGCAGTTCTTC
CDR3: CASSQPGQVGYNEQFF

J: TRBJ2-7
size: .
V: TRBV20-1
D: TRBD2
length: 15
DNA: TGCAGTGCTAGAGACACCGGGACTAGCTCCTACGAGCAGTACTTC
CDR3: CSARDTGTSSYEQYF

J: TRBJ1-2
size: many
V: TRBV12-3/TRBV12-4
D: TRBD1
length: 13
DNA: TGTGCCAGCAGTTTACAGGGGGGCTATGGCTACACCTTC
CDR3: CASSLQGGYGYTF

J: TRBJ2-4
size: few
V: TRBV4-1
D: .
length: 18
DNA: TGCGCCAGCAGCCAAGCCCCCCGTGGGTCTAGAGCCAAAAACATTCAGTACTTC
CDR3: CASSQAPRGSRAKNIQYF

J: TRBJ2-5
size: few
V: TRBV20-1
D: .
length: 15
DNA: TGCAGTGCTAGCCTGGCCGCCCTTGGATTTGGGACCCAGTACTTC
CDR3: CSASLAALGFGTQYF

J: TRBJ2-7
size: .
V: TRBV27
D: .
length: 17
DNA: TGTGCCAGCAGTTTATCGGGGACAAGGCCGACCTCCTACGAGCAGTACTTC
CDR3: CASSLSGTRPTSYEQYF

J: TRBJ1-1
size: .
V: TRBV7-6
D: .
length: 14
DNA: TGTGCCAGCAGCCGTGGATATTTGAACACTGAAGCTTTCTTT
CDR3: CASSRGYLNTEAFF

J: TRBJ2-2
size: .
V: TRBV5-1
D: .
length: 16
DNA: TGCGCCAGCAGCTTGGAACTAGTGGTGTGGACCGGGGAGCTGTTTTTT
CDR3: CASSLELVVWTGELFF

J: TRBJ2-7
size: few
V: TRBV10-3
D: .
length: 18
DNA: TGTGCCACCGAGACGAGGGGGTTGGGGATTACGGAGTCGAACGAGCAGTACTTC
CDR3: CATETRGLGITESNEQYF

J: TRBJ1-1
size: few
V: TRBV4-2
D: .
length: 12
DNA: TGTGCCAGCACCCCGGACAGCGCTGAAGCTTTCTTT
CDR3: CASTPDSAEAFF

J: TRBJ1-5
size: few
V: TRBV7-3
D: .
length: 15
DNA: TGTGCCAGCAGCTTATTGGGGCTCGGTCATCAGCCCCAGCATTTT
CDR3: CASSLLGLGHQPQHF

J: TRBJ2-6
size: .
V: TRBV20-1
D: .
length: 13
DNA: TGCAGTGCCAAGACAGCTGGGGCCAACGTCCTGACTTTC
CDR3: CSAKTAGANVLTF

J: TRBJ1-5
size: many
V: TRBV15
D: .
length: 14
DNA: TGTGCCACCAGCAGAGACCGGGGAAATCAGCCCCAGCATTTT
CDR3: CATSRDRGNQPQHF

J: TRBJ1-1
size: many
V: TRBV15
D: .
length: 14
DNA: TGTGCCACCAGCAGAGGGACAGCGAACACTGAAGCTTTCTTT
CDR3: CATSRGTANTEAFF

J: TRBJ2-3
size: .
V: TRBV12-3/TRBV12-4
D: .
length: 16
DNA: TGTGCCAGCAGCCGGACAGGGCGGGGGACCACAGATACGCAGTATTTT
CDR3: CASSRTGRGTTDTQYF

J: TRBJ2-4
size: few
V: TRBV29-1
D: TRBD2
length: 18
DNA: TGCAGCGTTGCCTCCGGAGCGGGGGGGCTTCTAGCCAAAAACATTCAGTACTTC
CDR3: CSVASGAGGLLAKNIQYF

J: TRBJ2-7
size: few
V: TRBV5-1
D: .
length: 13
DNA: TGCGCCAGCAGACATCTACCTGGGGAGGAGCAGTACTTC
CDR3: CASRHLPGEEQYF

J: TRBJ1-1
size: .
V: TRBV12-3/TRBV12-4
D: .
length: 14
DNA: TGTGCCAGCAGCCCGATCGGGGCGGTAGGTGAAGCTTTCTTT
CDR3: CASSPIGAVGEAFF

J: TRBJ2-1
size: .
V: TRBV5-5
D: .
length: 15
DNA: TGTGCCAGCAGCTTGCCCCCCCTGAACAGGGAAGAGCAGTTCTTC
CDR3: CASSLPPLNREEQFF

J: TRBJ2-6
size: .
V: TRBV24-1
D: .
length: 17
DNA: TGTGCCACCAGTGATTTGCCCTCAGGGTCTGGGGCCAACGTCCTGACTTTC
CDR3: CATSDLPSGSGANVLTF

J: TRBJ2-1
size: few
V: TRBV28
D: .
length: 12
DNA: TGTGCCAGCAAGCAACGAGGCAATGAGCAGTTCTTC
CDR3: CASKQRGNEQFF

J: TRBJ2-6
size: .
V: TRBV7-8
D: .
length: 16
DNA: TGTGCCAGCAGCCCGCTCGAGAGCTCTGGGGCCAACGTCCTGACTTTC
CDR3: CASSPLESSGANVLTF

J: TRBJ2-3
size: few
V: TRBV10-1
D: TRBD1
length: 13
DNA: TGCGCCAGCAGGGACAGGGTCACAGATACGCAGTATTTT
CDR3: CASRDRVTDTQYF

J: TRBJ2-2
size: .
V: TRBV4-2
D: .
length: 17
DNA: TGTGCCAGCAGCCGGCGAAGGGCAGGACGAGAAACCGGGGAGCTGTTTTTT
CDR3: CASSRRRAGRETGELFF

J: TRBJ2-5
size: .
V: TRBV12-3/TRBV12-4
D: TRBD1
length: 15
DNA: TGTGCCAGCAGTCGGACAGGGGTATATAAAGAGACCCAGTACTTC
CDR3: CASSRTGVYKETQYF

J: TRBJ2-1
size: few
V: TRBV5-6
D: TRBD2
length: 18
DNA: TGTGCCAGCAGCCCGCGTGGAGCGGGGGGGCCATGGAGGAATGAGCAGTTCTTC
CDR3: CASSPRGAGGPWRNEQFF

J: TRBJ1-1
size: .
V: TRBV7-2
D: .
length: 14
DNA: TGTGCCAGCAGCTTCAAGGCGGCGGACACTGAAGCTTTCTTT
CDR3: CASSFKAADTEAFF

J: TRBJ2-4
size: .
V: TRBV2
D: TRBD2
length: 14
DNA: TGTGCCACCAGCGGGGGACTAGCCAAAAACATTCAGTACTTC
CDR3: CATSGGLAKNIQYF

J: TRBJ2-5
size: few
V: TRBV7-2
D: .
length: 16
DNA: TGTGCCAGCAGCCTAGACTTAGGGGCAGAACAAGAGACCCAGTACTTC
CDR3: CASSLDLGAEQETQYF

J: TRBJ1-2
size: many
V: TRBV12-3/TRBV12-4
D: .
length: 12
DNA: TGTGCCAGCAGTTTAGCGGGCTATGGCTACACCTTC
CDR3: CASSLAGYGYTF

J: TRBJ2-1
size: few
V: TRBV7-9
D: TRBD1
length: 16
DNA: TGTGCCAGCAGCTTAGCGGACAGGGGTATCTACAATGAGCAGTTCTTC
CDR3: CASSLADRGIYNEQFF

J: TRBJ2-2
size: many
V: TRBV11-2
D: .
length: 13
DNA: TGTGCCAGCAGCGGACCCAACACCGGGGAGCTGTTTTTT
CDR3: CASSGPNTGELFF

J: TRBJ2-2
size: .
V: TRBV20-1
D: .
length: 13
DNA: TGCAGTGCTAAGGGGCTGCACACCGGGGAGCTGTTTTTT
CDR3: CSAKGLHTGELFF

J: TRBJ2-7
size: .
V: TRBV11-2
D: TRBD1
length: 14
DNA: TGTGCCAGCAGCCCATGGGACAGCCCCTACGAGCAGTACTTC
CDR3: CASSPWDSPYEQYF

J: TRBJ2-3
size: .
V: TRBV18
D: TRBD2
length: 16
DNA: TGTGCCAGCTCACCAAATGGAGCGGGGAGCACAGATACGCAGTATTTT
CDR3: CASSPNGAGSTDTQYF

J: TRBJ2-3
size: .
V: TRBV3-1
D: .
length: 16
DNA: TGTGCCAGCAGCCCAAAGGTGGGACTCAGCACAGATACGCAGTATTTT
CDR3: CASSPKVGLSTDTQYF

J: TRBJ2-4
size: .
V: TRBV6-5
D: .
length: 14
DNA: TGTGCCAGCAGTTCGTCCCCCGCCAAAAACATTCAGTACTTC
CDR3: CASSSSPAKNIQYF

J: TRBJ2-2
size: .
V: TRBV5-1
D: .
length: 14
DNA: TGCGCCAGCAGCCCCAGGGATGTTCCCGGGGAGCTGTTTTTT
CDR3: CASSPRDVPGELFF

J: TRBJ1-4
size: .
V: TRBV20-1
D: TRBD1
length: 17
DNA: TGCAGTGCTACCGGACAGGGAATTCGTGCAACTAATGAAAAACTGTTTTTT
CDR3: CSATGQGIRATNEKLFF

J: TRBJ1-1
size: .
V: TRBV15
D: .
length: 15
DNA: TGTGCCACCAGCAGCGATGGACCGTACACCACTGAAGCTTTCTTT
CDR3: CATSSDGPYTTEAFF